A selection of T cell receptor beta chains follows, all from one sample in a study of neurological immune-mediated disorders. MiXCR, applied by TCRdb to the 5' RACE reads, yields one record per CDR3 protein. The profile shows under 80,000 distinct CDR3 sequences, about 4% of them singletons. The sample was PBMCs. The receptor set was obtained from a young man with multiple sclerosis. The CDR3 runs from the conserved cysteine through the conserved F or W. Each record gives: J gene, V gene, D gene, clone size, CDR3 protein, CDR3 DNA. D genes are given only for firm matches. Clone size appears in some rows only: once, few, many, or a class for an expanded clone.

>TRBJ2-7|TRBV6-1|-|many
CASRVPDREQYF
TGTGCCAGCAGGGTACCGGATCGGGAGCAGTACTTC
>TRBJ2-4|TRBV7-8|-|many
CASSLQLTGPQYF
TGTGCCAGCAGCCTCCAATTGACAGGCCCTCAGTACTTC
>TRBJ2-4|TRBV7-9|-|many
CASTPIRAKNIQYF
TGTGCCAGCACCCCGATCCGAGCCAAAAACATTCAGTACTTC
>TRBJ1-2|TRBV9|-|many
CASSLGLGYTF
TGTGCCAGCAGCCTCGGACTTGGCTACACCTTC
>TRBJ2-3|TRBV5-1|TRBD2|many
CASSPLAGAGDTQYF
TGCGCCAGCAGCCCCTTAGCGGGGGCTGGAGATACGCAGTATTTT
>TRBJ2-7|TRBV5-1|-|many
CASTQETGKSSYEQYF
TGCGCCAGCACCCAAGAGACAGGCAAGTCCTCCTACGAGCAGTACTTC
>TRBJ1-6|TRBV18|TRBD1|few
CASSLDRGGDSPLNF
TGTGCCAGCTCCCTGGACAGGGGAGGAGATTCACCCCTCAACTTT
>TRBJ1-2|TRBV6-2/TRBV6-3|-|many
CASSTQENYGYTF
TGTGCCAGCAGCACACAGGAAAACTATGGCTACACCTTC
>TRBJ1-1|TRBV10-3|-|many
CAISESGPATEAFF
TGTGCCATCAGTGAGTCCGGTCCAGCCACTGAAGCTTTCTTT
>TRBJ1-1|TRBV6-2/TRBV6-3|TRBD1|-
CASIIIRQGGTEAFF
TGTGCCAGCATCATCATCCGACAGGGCGGGACTGAAGCTTTCTTT
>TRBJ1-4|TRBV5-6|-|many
CASRRRQAPNEKLFF
TGTGCCAGCAGGCGTCGACAGGCTCCTAATGAAAAACTGTTTTTT
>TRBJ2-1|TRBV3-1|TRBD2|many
CASSQAGLENEQFF
TGTGCCAGCAGCCAAGCGGGACTAGAGAATGAGCAGTTCTTC
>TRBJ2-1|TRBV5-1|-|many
CASSPADSGREQFF
TGCGCCAGCAGCCCGGCCGATTCAGGGAGAGAGCAGTTCTTC
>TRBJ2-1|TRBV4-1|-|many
CASSQDLGYDEQFF
TGCGCCAGCAGCCAAGATTTAGGGTATGATGAGCAGTTCTTC
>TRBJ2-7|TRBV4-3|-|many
CASSQSQTFYEQYF
TGCGCCAGCAGCCAATCACAGACCTTCTACGAGCAGTACTTC
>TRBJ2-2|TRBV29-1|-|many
CSVRRDRSGELFF
TGCAGCGTCCGGCGGGACCGTAGCGGGGAGCTGTTTTTT
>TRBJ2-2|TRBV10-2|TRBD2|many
CASRSETSAGELFF
TGCGCCAGCAGATCCGAGACTAGCGCCGGGGAGCTGTTTTTT
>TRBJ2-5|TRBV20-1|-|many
CSASSSTEETQYF
TGCAGTGCTAGTTCGTCTACGGAAGAGACCCAGTACTTC
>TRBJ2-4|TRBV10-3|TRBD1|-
CAISEFGSSGTGAPKKIQYF
TGTGCCATCAGTGAATTCGGGTCTTCGGGGACAGGGGCACCCAAAAAAATTCAGTACTTC
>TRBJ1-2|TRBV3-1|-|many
CASSQGTLNYGYTF
TGTGCCAGCAGCCAGGGGACTTTGAACTATGGCTACACCTTC
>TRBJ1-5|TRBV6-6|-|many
CASSSADSNQPQHF
TGTGCCAGCAGCTCGGCGGACAGCAATCAGCCCCAGCATTTT
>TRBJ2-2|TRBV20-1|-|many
CSARDMEGTGELFF
TGCAGTGCTAGAGATATGGAGGGCACCGGGGAGCTGTTTTTT
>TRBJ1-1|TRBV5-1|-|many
CASTLGGLGTEAFF
TGCGCCAGCACCCTCGGGGGGCTAGGCACTGAAGCTTTCTTT
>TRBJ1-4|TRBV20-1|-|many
CSALMDGVREFEKLFF
TGCAGTGCCTTGATGGACGGGGTTCGGGAGTTTGAAAAACTGTTTTTT
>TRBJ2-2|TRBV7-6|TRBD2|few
CASSSGGGGYTGELFF
TGTGCCAGCAGCTCGGGAGGCGGGGGGTACACCGGGGAGCTGTTTTTT
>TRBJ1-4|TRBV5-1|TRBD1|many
CASSPGQGEKLFF
TGCGCCAGCAGCCCGGGACAGGGTGAAAAACTGTTTTTT
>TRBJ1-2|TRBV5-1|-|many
CASSLPNYGYTF
TGCGCCAGCAGCTTGCCTAACTATGGCTACACCTTC
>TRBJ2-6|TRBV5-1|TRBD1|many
CASSLAGQAGANVLTF
TGCGCCAGCAGCTTGGCGGGACAGGCTGGGGCCAACGTCCTGACTTTC
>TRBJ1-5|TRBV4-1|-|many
CASSDNVVQPQHF
TGCGCCAGCAGCGACAATGTTGTTCAGCCCCAGCATTTT
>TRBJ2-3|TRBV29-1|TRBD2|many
CSYWLAGGQGTDTQYF
TGCAGCTACTGGCTAGCGGGGGGGCAGGGCACAGATACGCAGTATTTT
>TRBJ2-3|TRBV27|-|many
CASSLIWGLRADTQYF
TGTGCCAGCAGTTTAATTTGGGGGTTGAGGGCAGATACGCAGTATTTT
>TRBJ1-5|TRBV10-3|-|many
CAISTRKDQPQHF
TGTGCCATCAGTACACGGAAAGATCAGCCCCAGCATTTT
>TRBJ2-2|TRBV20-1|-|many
CSARGRTAERGGGELFF
TGCAGTGCTAGAGGACGGACAGCCGAAAGGGGGGGCGGGGAGCTGTTTTTT
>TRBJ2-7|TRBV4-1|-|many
CASSQEARLYEQYF
TGCGCCAGCAGCCAAGAGGCCAGGCTCTACGAGCAGTACTTC
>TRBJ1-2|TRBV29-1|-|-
CSVDGQGPIYGYTF
TGCAGCGTTGACGGACAAGGACCGATCTATGGCTACACCTTC
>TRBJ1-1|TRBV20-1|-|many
CSARGFRQGNTEAFF
TGCAGTGCTAGAGGTTTTAGGCAGGGGAACACTGAAGCTTTCTTT
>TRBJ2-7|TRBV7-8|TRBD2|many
CASSPQRGEGEQYF
TGTGCCAGCAGCCCTCAGCGGGGGGAAGGGGAGCAGTACTTC
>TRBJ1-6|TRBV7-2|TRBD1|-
CASSSPGTENSPLHF
TGTGCCAGCAGCTCCCCTGGGACAGAGAATTCACCCCTCCACTTT
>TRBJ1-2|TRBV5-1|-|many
CASSFADYGYTF
TGCGCCAGCAGCTTTGCGGACTATGGCTACACCTTC
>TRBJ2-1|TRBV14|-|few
CASSQDQWARGYNEQFF
TGTGCCAGCAGCCAAGATCAGTGGGCTAGAGGGTACAATGAGCAGTTCTTC
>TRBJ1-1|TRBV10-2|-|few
CASRQGWNTEAFF
TGCGCCAGCAGACAGGGTTGGAACACTGAAGCTTTCTTT
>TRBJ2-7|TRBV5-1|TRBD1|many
CASSVQQGASYEQYF
TGCGCCAGCAGCGTACAACAGGGGGCCTCTTACGAGCAGTACTTC
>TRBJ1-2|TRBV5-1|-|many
CASSLDPGAQNYGYTF
TGCGCCAGCAGCTTGGACCCAGGGGCCCAGAACTATGGCTACACCTTC
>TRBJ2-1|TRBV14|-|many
CATTQGGNNEQFF
TGTGCCACAACTCAGGGGGGTAACAATGAGCAGTTCTTC
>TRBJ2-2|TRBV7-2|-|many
CASSLEGRTGELFF
TGTGCCAGCAGCTTAGAGGGAAGGACCGGGGAGCTGTTTTTT
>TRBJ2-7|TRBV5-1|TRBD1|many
CASSGGTGRPVYEQYF
TGCGCCAGCAGCGGGGGGACAGGTAGGCCCGTCTACGAGCAGTACTTC
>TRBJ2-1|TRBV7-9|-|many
CASSPTGTQWGNNEQFF
TGTGCCAGCAGCCCCACCGGGACCCAGTGGGGAAACAATGAGCAGTTCTTC
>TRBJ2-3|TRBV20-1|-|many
CSAGKDTTDTQYF
TGCAGTGCAGGAAAGGACACCACAGATACGCAGTATTTT